Listed here are 15 T cell receptor beta chains from one sample, sequenced in a study of blood T cells in healthy people across ages. A J-beta primer mix and a sample-barcoded 5' primer were used in a second PCR of about 7 to 12 cycles. One entry per CDR3 protein results from TCRdb running MiXCR on the 5' RACE reads. This table holds under 800,000 distinct CDR3 sequences, roughly 43% found once. Sequenced input: blood. The receptors were gathered from a woman aged 60-75 years in good health.

The chain combines TRBV7-8 with TRBJ1-5; D unresolved. The V end was cut by 5 bases, the J end by 2 bases, with 7 bases between. CDR1 SGHVS and CDR2 FQNEAQ come from the germline V gene. This CDR3 spans 13 amino acids. The CDR3 DNA follows: TGTGCCAGCAGCGGGGTGCGCAATCAGCCCCAGCATTTT. This encodes CASSGVRNQPQHF.

This clonotype turned up a few times. The J gene is TRBJ1-4, the V gene TRBV6-5; D not resolved. There are 16 residues in the CDR3. V lost 2 bases and J 0 bases, leaving 10 bases between the germline ends. CDR1 and CDR2 from the germline V gene are MNHEY and SVGAGI. The CDR3 sequence: CASSYRALATNEKLFF. In DNA form, the CDR3 reads TGTGCCAGCAGTTACCGGGCATTAGCAACTAATGAAAAACTGTTTTTT.

The chain links TRBV7-2 to TRBJ2-5; TRBD1 might be the D (6 bases). The length of the CDR3 is 15 residues. V was trimmed by 2 bases and J by 5 bases, leaving 15 bases between them. In germline, CDR1 is SGHTA, CDR2 FQGNSA. CDR3 nucleotide sequence: TGTGCCAGCAGCTTACCCCCCACAGGGAAGGAGACCCAGTACTTC. Its protein product is CASSLPPTGKETQYF.

This clonotype has only a few counts. The chain carries TRBV9 and TRBJ2-1, with D possibly TRBD2 on 7 matching bases. Between the trimmed V and J ends, which lost 3 bases and 7 bases, there was a span of 17 bases. This CDR3 contains 15 residues. CDR1 and CDR2 from the germline V gene are SGDLS and YYNGEE. CDR3 region: CASSAAGARGNEQFF. The DNA for the CDR3 is TGTGCCAGCAGCGCCGCGGGGGCCCGGGGGAATGAGCAGTTCTTC.

The J gene is TRBJ2-7, the V gene TRBV20-1; D may be TRBD1 (5 bases). The closer fit of TRBJ2-5 to the DNA end suggests the J call may be wrong. From germline, CDR1 is DFQATT and CDR2 SNEGSKA (reference sequence). The CDR3 totals 14 residues. CDR3 sequence reads: CSAREQKGWETQYF. CDR3 coding DNA: TGCAGTGCTAGAGAACAAAAGGGGTGGGAGACCCAGTACTTC.

The V and J genes are TRBV7-6 and TRBJ2-1, with no clear D. Germline V gives CDR1 SGHVS, CDR2 FNYEAQ. The CDR3 totals 17 residues. Trimming shortened V by 5 bases and J by 0 bases, and 17 bases separated the two germline ends. CDR3 DNA: TGTGCCAGCAGCCAAGTTATTGACCCGAGCTCCTACAATGAGCAGTTCTTC. This translates into CASSQVIDPSSYNEQFF.

This clonotype has more than one count but fewer than ten. The V call is TRBV20-1, the J call TRBJ2-3, with 8 nucleotides matching TRBD2. Germline CDR1 and CDR2: DFQATT and SNEGSKA (reference sequence). The CDR3 loop spans 15 amino acids. The trim removed 3 bases at V and 4 bases at J, leaving 9 bases unmatched. The CDR3 here is CSASVAGNSADTQYF. The CDR3 DNA reads TGCAGTGCTAGTGTAGCGGGAAATAGTGCAGATACGCAGTATTTT.

This clonotype was seen ten or more times. The genes are TRBV2 and TRBJ1-4; D is uncertain. The CDR3 runs 12 residues. Germline V gene lookup returns CDR1 SNHLY and CDR2 FYNNEI. The V end lost 9 bases, the J end lost 5 bases, and 10 bases lay between the germline ends. This CDR3 reads CASAQQNEKLFF. CDR3 sequence (DNA): TGTGCCAGTGCCCAACAGAATGAAAAACTGTTTTTT.

V and J are TRBV12-5 and TRBJ2-3; D not certain. Germline CDR1 reads LGHNT; CDR2 reads FRNRAP. There are 16 residues in the CDR3. V was trimmed by 0 bases and J by 4 bases, leaving 14 bases between them. CDR3 bases: TGTGCTAGTGGTTTGGTGGTCGTCGGTAGTTCAGATACGCAGTATTTT. Its protein is CASGLVVVGSSDTQYF.

The chain uses TRBV7-2 and TRBJ2-6; 7 nucleotides match TRBD1. Germline V gene sequence: CDR1 SGHTA, CDR2 FQGNSA. This CDR3 is 18 amino acids long. V gave up 5 bases and J gave up 0 bases; unmatched junction bases: 10. The CDR3 nucleotides are TGTGCCAGCAGCCCCGGGACAGTGATAATCTCTGGGGCCAACGTCCTGACTTTC. The encoded protein is CASSPGTVIISGANVLTF.

The V and J genes are TRBV3-1 and TRBJ2-6, with D maybe TRBD1 (6 bases). CDR3 length equals 14 residues. Trimming removed 8 bases from V and 2 bases from J, with 10 bases in between. Germline V gives CDR1 LGHDT, CDR2 YNNKEL (reference sequence). For the CDR3, the DNA is TGTGCCAGCGGTGGGGGCACTGGGGCCAACGTCCTGACTTTC. It specifies CASGGGTGANVLTF.

The chain recombines TRBV7-3 with TRBJ2-4; D is possibly TRBD1 or TRBD2 (5 bases each). Germline V CDR1 and CDR2: SGHTA, FQGTGA. V was pared by 5 bases and J by 7 bases, with 12 bases between. This CDR3 has 13 amino acids. The DNA for the CDR3 is TGTGCCAGCAGCCAGGGACCCGATAACATTCAGTACTTC. The encoded protein is CASSQGPDNIQYF.

CDR3 in amino acids: CASSSSPGTHNEQFF. For the CDR3, the DNA is TGTGCCAGCAGTTCCTCTCCGGGAACTCACAATGAGCAGTTCTTC. The V gene is TRBV12-3 or TRBV12-4, the J gene TRBJ2-1; TRBD2 might be the D (5 bases). V was shortened by 4 bases and J by 5 bases, with 15 bases between the two germline ends. This CDR3 has 15 residues.

The gene calls are TRBV4-2 and TRBJ1-5; tentative D call: TRBD1 (5 bases). Trimming cost V 3 bases and J 2 bases, with 11 bases left between them. This CDR3 region has 15 residues. In germline, CDR1 is LGHNA, CDR2 YNFKEQ. The CDR3 nucleotides read TGTGCCAGCAGCCAGGGGACGGTCGGCAATCAGCCCCAGCATTTT. Protein product: CASSQGTVGNQPQHF.

The J gene is TRBJ2-5, the V gene TRBV6-1; possible D gene TRBD2, 7 bases. With 7 bases removed from V and 4 bases from J, the gap between germline ends came to 13 bases. The V gene's germline CDR1 is MNHNS and CDR2 SASEGT. The CDR3 consists of 13 residues. The CDR3 protein is CASIRGARETQYF. In DNA form, the CDR3 reads TGTGCCAGCATCCGGGGGGCTAGAGAGACCCAGTACTTC.